This TCR beta chain comes out of a study of blood T cells in healthy people across ages. On the study more broadly: Template switching retrieved approximately one barcoded beta molecule for each two T cells.

The use of a sample-barcoded 5' primer and a J-beta primer mix characterized a second PCR of about 7 to 12 cycles. All cDNA molecules were each tagged by a template-switch adaptor with 12 random nucleotides. Each CDR3 protein is one row after TCRdb ran MiXCR on the 5' RACE reads. The table records 700,000 to 1,000,000 distinct CDR3 sequences, around two fifths of them present only once. This CDR3 contains 14 residues. The V gene end was trimmed by 4 bases and the J gene end by 5 bases; junction bases not matched to a gene: 4. The germline V gene has CDR1 SNHLY and CDR2 FYNNEI. Extraction yielded at least 6 micrograms of total RNA per sample. Study-wide results and caveats: A roughly linear fall in TCR beta diversity per million T cells was seen with increasing age.

To note about this clonotype: Antigen unknown.

The receptor was isolated from a man in his 60s in good health. This chain links TRBV2 with TRBJ2-2; TRBD1 aligns across 7 bases. The sequencing sample was made of blood. The CDR3 protein is CASSVRQGTGELFF. Here the CDR3 DNA reads TGTGCCAGCAGTGTCCGACAGGGTACCGGGGAGCTGTTTTTT.